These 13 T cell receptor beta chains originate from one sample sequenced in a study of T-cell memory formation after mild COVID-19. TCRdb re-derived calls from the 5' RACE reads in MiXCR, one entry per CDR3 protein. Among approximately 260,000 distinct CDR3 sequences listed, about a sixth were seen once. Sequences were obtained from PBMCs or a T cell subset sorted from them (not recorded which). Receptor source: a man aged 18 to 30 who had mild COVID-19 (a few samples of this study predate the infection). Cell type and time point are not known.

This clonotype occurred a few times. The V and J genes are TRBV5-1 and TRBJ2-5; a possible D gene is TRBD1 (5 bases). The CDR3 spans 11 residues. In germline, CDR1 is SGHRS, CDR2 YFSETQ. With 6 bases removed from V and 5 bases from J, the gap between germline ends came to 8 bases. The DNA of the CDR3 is TGCGCCAGCAAAGGGGATGAGACCCAGTACTTC. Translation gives CASKGDETQYF.

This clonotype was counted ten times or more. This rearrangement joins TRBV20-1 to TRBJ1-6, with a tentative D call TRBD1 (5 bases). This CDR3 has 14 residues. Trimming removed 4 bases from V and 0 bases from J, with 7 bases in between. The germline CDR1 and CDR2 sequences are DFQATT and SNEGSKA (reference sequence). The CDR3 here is CSAKGPSYNSPLHF. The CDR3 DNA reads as TGCAGTGCTAAGGGGCCCTCCTATAATTCACCCCTCCACTTT.

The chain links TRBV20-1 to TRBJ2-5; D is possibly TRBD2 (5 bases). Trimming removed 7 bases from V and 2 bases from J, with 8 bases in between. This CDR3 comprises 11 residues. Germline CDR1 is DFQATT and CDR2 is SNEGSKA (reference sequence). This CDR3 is CSVGRQETQYF. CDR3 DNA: TGCAGTGTGGGGAGACAAGAGACCCAGTACTTC.

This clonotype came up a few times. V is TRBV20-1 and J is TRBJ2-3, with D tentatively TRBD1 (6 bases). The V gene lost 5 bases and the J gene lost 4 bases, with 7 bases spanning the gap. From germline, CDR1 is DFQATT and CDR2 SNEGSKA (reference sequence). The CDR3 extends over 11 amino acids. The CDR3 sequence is CSAYRADTQYF. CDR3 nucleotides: TGCAGTGCTTACAGGGCAGATACGCAGTATTTT.

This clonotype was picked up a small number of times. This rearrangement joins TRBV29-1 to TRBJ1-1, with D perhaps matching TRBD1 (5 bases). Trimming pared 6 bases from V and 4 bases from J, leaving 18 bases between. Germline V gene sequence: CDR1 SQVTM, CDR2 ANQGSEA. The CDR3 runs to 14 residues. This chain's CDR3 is CSVGHRLNRTEAFF. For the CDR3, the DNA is TGCAGCGTGGGGCACAGGCTTAATCGCACTGAAGCTTTCTTT. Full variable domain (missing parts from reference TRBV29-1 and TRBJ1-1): SAVISQKPSRDICQRGTSLTIQCQVDSQVTMMFWYRQQPGQSLTLIATANQGSEATYESGFVIDKFPISRPNLTFSTLTVSNMSPEDSSIYLCSVGHRLNRTEAFFGQGTRLTVV.

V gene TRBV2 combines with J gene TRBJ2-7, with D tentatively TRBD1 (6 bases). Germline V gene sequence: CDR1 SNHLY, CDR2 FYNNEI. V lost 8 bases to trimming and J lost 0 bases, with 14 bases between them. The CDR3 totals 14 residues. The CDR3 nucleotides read TGTGCCAGCGCCGGACAGCTTCTCTCCTACGAGCAGTACTTC. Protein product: CASAGQLLSYEQYF. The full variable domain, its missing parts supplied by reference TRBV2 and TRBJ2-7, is EPEVTQTPSHQVTQMGQEVILRCVPISNHLYFYWYRQILGQKVEFLVSFYNNEISEKSEIFDDQFSVERPDGSNFTLKIRSTKLEDSAMYFCASAGQLLSYEQYFGPGTRLTVT.

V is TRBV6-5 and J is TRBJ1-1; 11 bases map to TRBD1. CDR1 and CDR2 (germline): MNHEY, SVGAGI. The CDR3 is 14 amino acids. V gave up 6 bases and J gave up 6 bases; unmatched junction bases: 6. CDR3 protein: CASSDPGQGAEAFF. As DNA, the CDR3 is TGTGCCAGCAGCGACCCGGGACAGGGGGCTGAAGCTTTCTTT.

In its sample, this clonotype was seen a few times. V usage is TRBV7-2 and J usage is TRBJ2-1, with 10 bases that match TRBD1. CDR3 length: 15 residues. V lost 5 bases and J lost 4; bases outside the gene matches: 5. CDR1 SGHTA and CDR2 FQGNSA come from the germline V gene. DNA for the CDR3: TGTGCCAGCAGCCAGGGACAGGGGAAATACAATGAGCAGTTCTTC. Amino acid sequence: CASSQGQGKYNEQFF.

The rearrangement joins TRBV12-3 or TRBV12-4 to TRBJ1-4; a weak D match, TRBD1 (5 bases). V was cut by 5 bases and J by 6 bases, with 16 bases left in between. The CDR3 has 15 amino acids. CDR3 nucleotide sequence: TGTGCCAGCAGTCCCTCGGGGGGGGGTTATGAAAAACTGTTTTTT. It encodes CASSPSGGGYEKLFF.

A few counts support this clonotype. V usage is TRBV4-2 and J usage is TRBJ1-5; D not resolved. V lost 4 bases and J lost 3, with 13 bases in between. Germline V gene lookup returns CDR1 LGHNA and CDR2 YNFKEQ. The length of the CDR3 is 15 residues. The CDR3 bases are TGTGCCAGCAGCCCTACTCCGTCCGACAATCAGCCCCAGCATTTT. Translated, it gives CASSPTPSDNQPQHF.

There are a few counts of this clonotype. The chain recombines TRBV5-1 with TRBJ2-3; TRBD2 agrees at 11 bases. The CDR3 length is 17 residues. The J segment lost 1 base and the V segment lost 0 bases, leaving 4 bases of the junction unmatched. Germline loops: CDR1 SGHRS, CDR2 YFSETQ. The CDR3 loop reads CASSLGSGGARTDTQYF. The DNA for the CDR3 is TGCGCCAGCAGCTTGGGTAGCGGGGGGGCCCGCACAGATACGCAGTATTTT. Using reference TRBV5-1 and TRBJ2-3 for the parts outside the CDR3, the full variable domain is KAGVTQTPRYLIKTRGQQVTLSCSPISGHRSVSWYQQTPGQGLQFLFEYFSETQRNKGNFPGRFSGRQFSNSRSEMNVSTLELGDSALYLCASSLGSGGARTDTQYFGPGTRLTVL.

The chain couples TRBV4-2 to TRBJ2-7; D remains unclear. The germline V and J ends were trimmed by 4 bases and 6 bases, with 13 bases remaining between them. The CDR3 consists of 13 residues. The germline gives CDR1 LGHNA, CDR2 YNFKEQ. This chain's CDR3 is CASSLHSAGEQYF. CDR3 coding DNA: TGTGCCAGCAGCCTCCACAGCGCAGGCGAGCAGTACTTC.

The chain's CDR3 is CASSQRTGPEETQYF. DNA for the CDR3: TGTGCCAGCAGCCAACGGACAGGGCCCGAGGAGACCCAGTACTTC. The chain has TRBV7-3 and TRBJ2-5; 8 nucleotides align to TRBD1. Trimming cost V 5 bases and J 5 bases; bases outside gene matches: 10. There are 15 residues in the CDR3. Germline CDR1 reads SGHTA; CDR2 reads FQGTGA.